This T cell receptor beta chain came from a study of CD8+CD57+ T cells in acquired aplastic anemia. In the study overall: Sorting CD4+ and CD8+ cells gave DNA averaging approximately 3 ug.

The sequenced patients had an expansion of CD8+CD57+ cells seen by flow cytometry. Each patient carried a diagnosis of severe acquired aplastic anemia. Genomic DNA templated the TCR beta VDJ and CDR3 profiling. TCRdb redid the calling of the reads with MiXCR, one entry per CDR3 protein. The repertoire holds 130,000 or so distinct CDR3 sequences, about 43% seen once, with 2.6% in the top ten. Study-wide results and caveats: Shared by patients and controls, fewer than 30 CD8+ CDR3s were abundant in patients.

There are 15 residues in the CDR3. Germline V CDR1 and CDR2: KGHSH, LQKENI. V shed 3 bases and J shed 2 bases, with 13 bases lying between them. This clonotype has a handful of counts. Its antigen is still unknown. This TCR came from a human donor with aplastic anemia. The chain joins TRBV18 to TRBJ1-1, with unresolved D. The material sequenced was sorted CD4+, CD8+, or CD8+CD57+ T cells (not recorded which) from PBMCs. In nucleotides, the CDR3 is TGTGCCAGCTCACCTATAGACACCCTAAACACTGAAGCTTTCTTT. Encoded protein: CASSPIDTLNTEAFF.